The 29 T cell receptor beta chains below come from one sample, sequenced in a study of T cells after yellow fever vaccination. TCRdb used MiXCR to reprocess the 5' RACE reads, holding one entry per CDR3 protein. Among some 560,000 distinct CDR3 sequences listed, about a fifth were seen once. Material: PBMCs, obtained 15 days after the yellow fever booster vaccination. The source of these receptors is a man aged 30 to 45 who received the YFV17D yellow fever vaccine.

J is TRBJ2-7 and V is TRBV5-1, with 8 bases fitting TRBD1. The CDR3 loop spans 15 amino acids. V shed 1 base and J 5 bases; nucleotides not matched to a gene: 8. Germline V gives CDR1 SGHRS, CDR2 YFSETQ. CDR3 coding DNA: TGCGCCAGCAGCTTGCTAGGACAGGGCCCCAACGAGCAGTACTTC. This codes for CASSLLGQGPNEQYF. Full variable domain (remainder filled in from reference TRBV5-1 and TRBJ2-7): KAGVTQTPRYLIKTRGQQVTLSCSPISGHRSVSWYQQTPGQGLQFLFEYFSETQRNKGNFPGRFSGRQFSNSRSEMNVSTLELGDSALYLCASSLLGQGPNEQYFGPGTRLTVT.

V usage is TRBV25-1 and J usage is TRBJ2-5; 8 bases match TRBD2. The J segment lost 4 bases and the V segment lost 1 base, leaving 11 bases of the junction unmatched. Germline-derived CDR1 and CDR2 are MGHDK and SYGVNS. The CDR3 is 17 residues long. The CDR3 loop is CASSEFASGRVAETQYF. The DNA of the CDR3 is TGTGCCAGCAGTGAATTCGCCAGCGGGAGAGTGGCAGAGACCCAGTACTTC.

This clonotype was found a few times. This chain links TRBV5-1 with TRBJ2-5; no definite D call. This CDR3 is built from 13 residues. Germline V lookup: CDR1 SGHRS, CDR2 YFSETQ. V shed 2 bases and J shed 5 bases, with 10 bases lying between them. CDR3 nucleotides: TGCGCCAGCAGCTTTGGCAGTTTTGAGACCCAGTACTTC. It is translated as CASSFGSFETQYF.

This clonotype was counted between two and nine times. The chain is built from TRBV20-1 and TRBJ2-1; maybe TRBD2 (6 bases). V was clipped by 0 bases and J by 4 bases, with 13 bases between them. This CDR3 contains 15 residues. CDR1 and CDR2 from the germline V gene are DFQATT and SNEGSKA (reference sequence). The CDR3 DNA reads as TGCAGTGCTAGAGATCCCCGGGGGAATTACAATGAGCAGTTCTTC. It specifies CSARDPRGNYNEQFF.

The chain couples TRBV29-1 to TRBJ1-6; 10 bases match TRBD1. The germline CDR1 and CDR2 sequences are SQVTM and ANQGSEA. The junction had 0 bases not matched to a gene; V was cut back by 4 bases and J by 6 bases. This CDR3 has 13 amino acids. The CDR3: CSVGTGGNSPLHF. As DNA, the CDR3 is TGCAGCGTTGGGACAGGGGGTAATTCACCCCTCCACTTT.

The chain links TRBV12-3 or TRBV12-4 to TRBJ1-1; weak D call: TRBD1 (5 bases). V lost 8 bases, J lost 1 base, and 11 bases lay in between. CDR3 length: 13 amino acids. The CDR3 region has the DNA TGTGCCAGCGCCCCCAGGGCGAACACTGAAGCTTTCTTT. It is translated as CASAPRANTEAFF.

This clonotype was counted between two and nine times. CDR3 amino acids: CASTSLKGSSAYNEQFF. The DNA for the CDR3 is TGTGCCAGCACCTCACTTAAGGGGAGCTCTGCCTACAATGAGCAGTTCTTC. The J gene is TRBJ2-1, the V gene TRBV6-1; the D call may be TRBD1 or TRBD2 (5 bases each). This CDR3 spans 17 amino acids. The germline V gene encodes CDR1 MNHNS and CDR2 SASEGT. Trimming shortened V by 7 bases and J by 2 bases, and 21 bases separated the two germline ends.

The chain is built from TRBV7-3 and TRBJ2-2; 9 bases are a match to TRBD1. In germline, CDR1 is SGHTA, CDR2 FQGTGA. The trim removed 5 bases at V and 0 bases at J, leaving 13 bases unmatched. The length of the CDR3 is 19 residues. The DNA for the CDR3 is TGTGCCAGCAGCGAAACAGGGGGCTCTACACTCGCGAACACCGGGGAGCTGTTTTTT. Residues: CASSETGGSTLANTGELFF.

This clonotype was counted a few times. This chain links TRBV29-1 with TRBJ2-1; D may be TRBD1 (5 bases). Trimming shortened V by 1 base and J by 8 bases, and 12 bases separated the two germline ends. Germline-derived CDR1 and CDR2 are SQVTM and ANQGSEA. This CDR3 contains 13 residues. CDR3 sequence reads: CSVEVVGVHEQFF. The CDR3 DNA sequence: TGCAGCGTTGAAGTTGTAGGGGTGCATGAGCAGTTCTTC.

This clonotype came up a few times. The gene calls are TRBV7-2 and TRBJ2-7, with 10 bases identical to TRBD2. Germline assignment: CDR1 SGHTA and CDR2 FQGNSA. The CDR3 loop spans 14 amino acids. The V and J ends lost 6 bases and 3 bases, in that order; junction bases with no gene match: 5. In DNA, the CDR3 is TGTGCCAGCAGGCGACTAGCGGGTAACTACGAGCAGTACTTC. Protein product: CASRRLAGNYEQYF. Filled out from reference TRBV7-2 and TRBJ2-7, the complete variable domain reads GAGVSQSPSNKVTEKGKDVELRCDPISGHTALYWYRQSLGQGLEFLIYFQGNSAPDKSGLPSDRFSAERTGGSVSTLTIQRTQQEDSAVYLCASRRLAGNYEQYFGPGTRLTVT.

This clonotype was recorded a few times. The genes are TRBV20-1 and TRBJ2-3; 10 bases align to TRBD2. CDR3 size: 15 residues. With 6 bases clipped from V and 1 base from J, the junction kept 7 bases outside the gene matches. Germline V gene sequence: CDR1 DFQATT, CDR2 SNEGSKA (reference sequence). DNA of the CDR3: TGCAGTGCCCCTCACAGCGGGAGGGGCACAGATACGCAGTATTTT. Residues: CSAPHSGRGTDTQYF.

This clonotype was observed a few times. The J gene is TRBJ1-1, the V gene TRBV6-1, with D perhaps TRBD1 (6 bases). This CDR3 contains 14 residues. The V gene's germline CDR1 is MNHNS and CDR2 SASEGT. Trimming cost V 10 bases and J 1 base, with 16 bases left between them. The CDR3 region has the DNA TGTGCCACCGTGTGGGGGGGCGGGAACACTGAAGCTTTCTTT. Its translation is CATVWGGGNTEAFF.

The V gene is TRBV20-1, the J gene TRBJ2-7; D tentatively reads TRBD1 or TRBD2 (5 bases each). Germline assignment: CDR1 DFQATT and CDR2 SNEGSKA (reference sequence). The CDR3 has 13 residues. V gave up 5 bases and J gave up 0 bases, with 11 bases separating them. Written as DNA, the CDR3 is TGCAGTGCTGGATGGGACGGCTCCTACGAGCAGTACTTC. Amino acid sequence: CSAGWDGSYEQYF.

This chain uses TRBV27 with TRBJ1-1; 8 positions match TRBD1. The CDR3 length is 15 residues. Germline CDR1 reads MNHEY; CDR2 reads SMNVEV (reference sequence). V was pared by 8 bases and J by 8 bases, with 16 bases of the junction left unmatched. CDR3 nucleotide sequence: TGTGCCAGCCCACCCAATCAGGGGGCGACTTCGGAAGCTTTCTTT. Translating gives CASPPNQGATSEAFF.

The table lists this clonotype with a few counts. This rearrangement joins TRBV2 to TRBJ2-7, with 8 bases fitting TRBD1. In germline, CDR1 is SNHLY, CDR2 FYNNEI. The CDR3 loop spans 16 amino acids. Losses at the gene ends were 3 bases for V and 6 bases for J; bases not matched to a gene: 13. The CDR3 DNA reads as TGTGCCAGCAGTGATTTTTCTTGGACAGGGTCATCCGAGCAGTACTTC. Amino acids: CASSDFSWTGSSEQYF.

The V and J genes are TRBV27 and TRBJ2-7, with D unresolved. The CDR3 has 14 amino acids. Germline V gives CDR1 MNHEY, CDR2 SMNVEV (reference sequence). Trimming removed 5 bases from V and 4 bases from J, with 15 bases in between. Here the CDR3 DNA reads TGTGCCAGCAGTCCCGCCTACCACGGGTACGAGCAGTACTTC. This translates into CASSPAYHGYEQYF.

The genes are TRBV5-1 and TRBJ2-1, with 12 nucleotides matching TRBD2. Germline V gene sequence: CDR1 SGHRS, CDR2 YFSETQ. The CDR3 covers 17 residues. V trimming: 5 bases; J trimming: 4 bases; junction bases outside the gene matches: 10. CDR3 nucleotide sequence: TGCGCCAGCAGACCTAATAGGGGACTAGCGGGTTACAATGAGCAGTTCTTC. Its translation is CASRPNRGLAGYNEQFF.

This clonotype was seen ten or more times. The J gene is TRBJ2-5, the V gene TRBV27; 7 nucleotides align to TRBD2. With 1 base clipped from V and 2 bases from J, the junction kept 4 bases outside the gene matches. The CDR3 totals 15 residues. Per the germline V gene, CDR1 is MNHEY and CDR2 is SMNVEV (reference sequence). Written as DNA, the CDR3 is TGTGCCAGCAGTTTATACGGACTAGATCAAGAGACCCAGTACTTC. This codes for CASSLYGLDQETQYF.

CDR3 in amino acids: CAWSVGYTGQPQHF. The CDR3 region has the DNA TGTGCCTGGAGTGTTGGTTACACGGGTCAGCCCCAGCATTTT. V and J are TRBV30 and TRBJ1-5; D is unclear. Trimming removed 0 bases from V and 6 bases from J, with 12 bases in between. The V gene's germline CDR1 is GTSNPN and CDR2 SVGIG (reference sequence). This CDR3 is built from 14 residues.

This clonotype was observed a few times. V is TRBV7-2 and J is TRBJ2-5, with D perhaps assigned TRBD1 or TRBD2 (5 bases each). The CDR3 consists of 15 residues. Trimming removed 5 bases at V and 3 bases at J, with 16 bases between. Germline V gene sequence: CDR1 SGHTA, CDR2 FQGNSA. CDR3 in DNA: TGTGCCAGCAGCGAATCAGGGCGGGCGGAAGAGACCCAGTACTTC. This sequence encodes CASSESGRAEETQYF.

The chain couples TRBV12-5 to TRBJ2-3; 7 bases fit TRBD2. After removal of 0 bases from V and 2 bases from J, the junction contained 8 bases not matched to a gene. This CDR3 comprises 17 residues. Per the germline V gene, CDR1 is LGHNT and CDR2 is FRNRAP. DNA for the CDR3: TGTGCTAGTGGTTTGGTACATGACGGGAGGATCACAGATACGCAGTATTTT. This gives the protein CASGLVHDGRITDTQYF.

This clonotype was seen more than once but under ten times. The chain employs TRBV7-9 and TRBJ2-7, with 9 bases identical to TRBD2. Germline-derived CDR1 and CDR2 are SEHNR and FQNEAQ (reference sequence). The CDR3 has 17 amino acids. J lost 4 bases, V lost 4 bases, and 14 bases had no gene match. In DNA, the CDR3 is TGTGCCAGCAGCTCCCTTAAGGGTAGCGGGAGAGTTTACGAGCAGTACTTC. It is translated as CASSSLKGSGRVYEQYF.

The chain uses TRBV20-1 and TRBJ1-1; TRBD1 aligns across 11 bases. V lost 0 bases and J lost 4; bases outside the gene matches: 1. The CDR3 consists of 14 residues. CDR1 is DFQATT and CDR2 is SNEGSKA in the germline V gene (reference sequence). The CDR3 spells CSAREGQGGTEAFF. CDR3 DNA sequence: TGCAGTGCTAGAGAGGGACAGGGGGGCACTGAAGCTTTCTTT.

This clonotype was counted a few times. V is TRBV7-2 and J is TRBJ2-7; 7 nucleotides agree with TRBD1. CDR3 length equals 14 residues. Germline V gives CDR1 SGHTA, CDR2 FQGNSA. The V and J ends lost 5 bases and 2 bases, in that order; junction bases with no gene match: 6. The CDR3 spells CASSRIDRAYEQYF. The CDR3 coding sequence is TGTGCCAGCAGCCGCATTGACAGGGCCTACGAGCAGTACTTC.

This clonotype was counted ten times or more. The chain uses TRBV27 and TRBJ2-7; D is unresolved. The germline gives CDR1 MNHEY, CDR2 SMNVEV (reference sequence). V was cut by 1 base and J by 2 bases, with 6 bases left in between. The CDR3 has 13 residues. The chain's CDR3 is CASSLYQTYEQYF. The CDR3 nucleotides read TGTGCCAGCAGTTTATACCAAACCTACGAGCAGTACTTC.

This clonotype was picked up a small number of times. This chain links TRBV18 with TRBJ2-5; D unresolved. Germline CDR1 and CDR2: KGHSH and LQKENI. The CDR3 has 13 residues. V lost 3 bases to trimming and J lost 5 bases, with 10 bases between them. Here the CDR3 reads CASSPGRDETQYF. Written as DNA, the CDR3 is TGTGCCAGCTCACCTGGAAGGGATGAGACCCAGTACTTC.

The sample holds a few counts of this clonotype. The gene calls are TRBV18 and TRBJ2-1; D ambiguous. Germline-derived CDR1 and CDR2 are KGHSH and LQKENI. V dropped 0 bases and J dropped 8 bases, with 8 bases sitting between them. CDR3 length equals 13 residues. The CDR3 sequence is CASSPPVAHEQFF. DNA for the CDR3: TGTGCCAGCTCACCACCCGTGGCCCATGAGCAGTTCTTC.

This clonotype was detected only a few times. An end of the junction does not agree with germline; a read error may underlie this. This chain connects TRBV7-7 to TRBJ2-2; TRBD1 agrees at 10 bases. This CDR3 is 16 amino acids long. Germline V CDR1 and CDR2: SSHAT, FNYEAQ (reference sequence). The CDR3 nucleotides read TGTGCTAGCAGCCTGGGGGACAGGGGTTTTCCCGGGGAGCTGTTTTTT. It yields the protein CASSLGDRGFPGELFF.

The chain employs TRBV10-3 and TRBJ1-3, with D possibly TRBD1 on 5 matching bases. The CDR3 has 14 residues. Trimming shortened V by 7 bases and J by 11 bases, and 21 bases separated the two germline ends. Germline loops: CDR1 ENHRY, CDR2 SYGVKD. The CDR3 is CAITFEASGRAIYF. DNA of the CDR3: TGTGCCATCACGTTCGAAGCCTCAGGCAGGGCCATATATTTT.